This T cell receptor beta chain was documented in a study of control samples from healthy donors and cancer patients. Trimming took off 0 bases at V and 9 bases at J, with 6 bases between the two ends. Per germline, CDR1 SGHDT and CDR2 YYEEEE. The CDR3 contains 11 residues. This clone was counted once. TCRdb keeps only in-frame clones here, not all; method: immunoSEQ multiplex PCR. The table shows tens of thousands of clones, with about 82% occurring only once. The V and J genes are TRBV5-6 and TRBJ1-2, with unresolved D. The TCR was taken from a man aged 35-49 years in good health. Material: blood. The CDR3 DNA sequence: TGTGCCAGCAGCTTGGGGTTTCGCTACACCTTC. The encoded protein is CASSLGFRYTF.